These 7 T cell receptor beta chains were all obtained from the same sample, sequenced in a study of cytomegalovirus exposure and HLA in healthy donors. Researchers ran the PCR with 60 Vbeta and 13 Jbeta primers. Sequencing was performed with immunoSEQ multiplex PCR; in TCRdb, only in-frame clones are kept and a portion is missing. This table holds under 150,000 clones, roughly a tenth found once. The sequencing sample was made of PBMCs. Receptors were obtained from a male donor in good health and CMV-seronegative.

Only a few counts were recorded for this clone. The chain links TRBV5-1 to TRBJ2-1; the match to TRBD2 covers 8 bases. Germline V gene sequence: CDR1 SGHRS, CDR2 YFSETQ. This CDR3 is 15 amino acids long. Germline trimming cut 4 bases from V and 1 base from J; bases unmatched to any gene: 4. In DNA, the CDR3 is TGCGCCAGCAGCATTACTAGCGGTTCCTACAATGAGCAGTTCTTC. Its protein is CASSITSGSYNEQFF.

This clone was counted a few times. The chain combines TRBV7-2 with TRBJ1-1; D is uncertain. Per the germline V gene, CDR1 is SGHTA and CDR2 is FQGNSA. Deletions cut 5 bases from V and 6 bases from J, with 13 bases between. The CDR3 consists of 13 residues. The CDR3 nucleotides are TGTGCCAGCAGCCCCACGGGGAGCGCTGAAGCTTTCTTT. It codes for CASSPTGSAEAFF.

J is TRBJ2-3 and V is TRBV5-1; the D gene is possibly TRBD1 (6 bases). Germline CDR1 and CDR2: SGHRS and YFSETQ. The CDR3 loop spans 13 amino acids. Trimming pared 4 bases from V and 4 bases from J, leaving 10 bases between. Here the CDR3 DNA reads TGCGCCAGCAGCGTCCGACAGGCAGATACGCAGTATTTT. Its translation is CASSVRQADTQYF.

This clone was counted only a few times. The chain has TRBV28 and TRBJ1-2; 7 bases fit TRBD1. Germline-derived CDR1 and CDR2 are MDHEN and SYDVKM. Trimming removed 2 bases from V and 4 bases from J; junction bases left unmatched: 4. The CDR3 extends over 14 amino acids. The CDR3 region is CASSLRQGVYGYTF. The CDR3 bases are TGTGCCAGCAGTTTAAGGCAGGGGGTCTATGGCTACACCTTC.

V and J are TRBV5-1 and TRBJ2-7, with 7 bases matching TRBD2. The CDR3 has 14 residues. Germline CDR1 SGHRS, CDR2 YFSETQ. With 2 bases clipped from V and 2 bases from J, the junction kept 4 bases outside the gene matches. CDR3 in amino acids: CASSFTSVAYEQYF. The CDR3 DNA is TGCGCCAGCAGCTTTACTAGCGTCGCCTACGAGCAGTACTTC.

The rearrangement links TRBV25-1 to TRBJ2-7, with a possible D match to TRBD1 (5 bases). The CDR3 runs 16 residues. Germline-derived CDR1 and CDR2 are MGHDK and SYGVNS. V was shortened by 3 bases and J by 0 bases, with 15 bases between the two germline ends. The DNA for the CDR3 is TGTGCCAGCAGTGACCTGGGGTTGACAGACTCCTACGAGCAGTACTTC. Its protein product is CASSDLGLTDSYEQYF.

This chain joins TRBV6-1 and TRBJ1-1; 7 positions match TRBD1. This CDR3 spans 14 amino acids. Germline values: CDR1 MNHNS, CDR2 SASEGT. J lost 0 bases, V lost 6 bases, and 4 bases had no gene match. In nucleotides, the CDR3 is TGTGCCAGCAGCCCTGGGACAGTGAACACTGAAGCTTTCTTT. Residues: CASSPGTVNTEAFF.